A selection of T cell receptor beta chains follows, all from one sample in a study of vaccination and CD4 T cells after COVID-19. TCRdb recomputed calls from the PCR reads with MiXCR, one row per CDR3 protein. The sample contains 3,000 to 4,500 distinct CDR3 sequences, around 20% of which appear only once. These receptors are not linked to any known antigen. The sample taken for sequencing was CD4+ T cells from blood, cultured in vitro. The receptors derive from a human donor who had recovered from COVID-19. Both conserved end residues are part of each CDR3. The D gene is left open where the match is weak. The size field is filled for only some rows; it gives once, few, many or a size class.

j_call d_call v_call cdr3_length clone_size cdr3_nt cdr3_aa
TRBJ1-2 NA TRBV5-6 13 few TGTGCCAGCAGCTTGGGGGTAGTCTATGGCTACACCTTC CASSLGVVYGYTF
TRBJ2-5 NA TRBV20-1 13 few TGCAGTGCTAGTCGGGGGGCCTGGGAGACCCAGTACTTC CSASRGAWETQYF
TRBJ2-5 NA TRBV6-5 14 few TGTGCCAGCAGTTACCGGGACGGTAGGGAGACCCAGTACTTC CASSYRDGRETQYF
TRBJ2-7 NA TRBV5-1 16 NA TGCGCCAGCAGCGCAGGTCCGGGGGCCGGCTCCTACGAGCAGTACTTC CASSAGPGAGSYEQYF
TRBJ1-3 NA TRBV6-1 14 few TGTGCCAGCAGTGACAGTATAAGGGGAAACACCATATATTTT CASSDSIRGNTIYF
TRBJ1-2 NA TRBV7-3 14 NA TGTGCCAGCAGCTTGGGGGGTACGGACTATGGCTACACCTTC CASSLGGTDYGYTF
TRBJ2-7 TRBD1 TRBV7-6 16 NA TGTGCCAGCAGCTTAGGGCCGGGACAGGGGGGTGGGGAGCAGTACTTC CASSLGPGQGGGEQYF
TRBJ2-4 TRBD2 TRBV6-1 16 NA TGTGCCAGCAGGAACCACCCCTCTAGCGGACAAAACATTCAGTACTTC CASRNHPSSGQNIQYF
TRBJ2-7 TRBD1 TRBV7-6 14 few TGTGCCAGCAGCTTTGGGACAGGAACCTACGAGCAGTACTTC CASSFGTGTYEQYF
TRBJ2-7 TRBD1 TRBV6-1 13 few TGTGCCAGCTCTGGGACAGAAGATTACGAGCAGTACTTC CASSGTEDYEQYF
TRBJ1-5 NA TRBV5-6 15 few TGTGCCAGCAGCTTGGACGGGGGCCTCAATCAGCCCCAGCATTTT CASSLDGGLNQPQHF
TRBJ1-2 TRBD1 TRBV20-1 15 few TGCAGTGTCCTCGAGGGAACAGGGGGAGGCTATGGCTACACCTTC CSVLEGTGGGYGYTF
TRBJ2-7 TRBD2 TRBV5-8 16 few TGTGCCAGCAGCTTGGCTATCGGGAGGGGGACCCTCGAGCAGTACTTC CASSLAIGRGTLEQYF
TRBJ1-4 TRBD1 TRBV19 14 few TGTGCCAGTAGTGACAGGGGGCTTAATGAAAAACTGTTTTTT CASSDRGLNEKLFF
TRBJ1-1 TRBD1 TRBV6-1 13 NA TGTGCCAGCAGACAAACAGGGGGCACTGAAGCTTTCTTT CASRQTGGTEAFF
TRBJ2-3 TRBD2 TRBV30 12 medium-sized TGTGCCTGGAGTCCGGCGGGGGGGGCGCAGTATTTT CAWSPAGGAQYF